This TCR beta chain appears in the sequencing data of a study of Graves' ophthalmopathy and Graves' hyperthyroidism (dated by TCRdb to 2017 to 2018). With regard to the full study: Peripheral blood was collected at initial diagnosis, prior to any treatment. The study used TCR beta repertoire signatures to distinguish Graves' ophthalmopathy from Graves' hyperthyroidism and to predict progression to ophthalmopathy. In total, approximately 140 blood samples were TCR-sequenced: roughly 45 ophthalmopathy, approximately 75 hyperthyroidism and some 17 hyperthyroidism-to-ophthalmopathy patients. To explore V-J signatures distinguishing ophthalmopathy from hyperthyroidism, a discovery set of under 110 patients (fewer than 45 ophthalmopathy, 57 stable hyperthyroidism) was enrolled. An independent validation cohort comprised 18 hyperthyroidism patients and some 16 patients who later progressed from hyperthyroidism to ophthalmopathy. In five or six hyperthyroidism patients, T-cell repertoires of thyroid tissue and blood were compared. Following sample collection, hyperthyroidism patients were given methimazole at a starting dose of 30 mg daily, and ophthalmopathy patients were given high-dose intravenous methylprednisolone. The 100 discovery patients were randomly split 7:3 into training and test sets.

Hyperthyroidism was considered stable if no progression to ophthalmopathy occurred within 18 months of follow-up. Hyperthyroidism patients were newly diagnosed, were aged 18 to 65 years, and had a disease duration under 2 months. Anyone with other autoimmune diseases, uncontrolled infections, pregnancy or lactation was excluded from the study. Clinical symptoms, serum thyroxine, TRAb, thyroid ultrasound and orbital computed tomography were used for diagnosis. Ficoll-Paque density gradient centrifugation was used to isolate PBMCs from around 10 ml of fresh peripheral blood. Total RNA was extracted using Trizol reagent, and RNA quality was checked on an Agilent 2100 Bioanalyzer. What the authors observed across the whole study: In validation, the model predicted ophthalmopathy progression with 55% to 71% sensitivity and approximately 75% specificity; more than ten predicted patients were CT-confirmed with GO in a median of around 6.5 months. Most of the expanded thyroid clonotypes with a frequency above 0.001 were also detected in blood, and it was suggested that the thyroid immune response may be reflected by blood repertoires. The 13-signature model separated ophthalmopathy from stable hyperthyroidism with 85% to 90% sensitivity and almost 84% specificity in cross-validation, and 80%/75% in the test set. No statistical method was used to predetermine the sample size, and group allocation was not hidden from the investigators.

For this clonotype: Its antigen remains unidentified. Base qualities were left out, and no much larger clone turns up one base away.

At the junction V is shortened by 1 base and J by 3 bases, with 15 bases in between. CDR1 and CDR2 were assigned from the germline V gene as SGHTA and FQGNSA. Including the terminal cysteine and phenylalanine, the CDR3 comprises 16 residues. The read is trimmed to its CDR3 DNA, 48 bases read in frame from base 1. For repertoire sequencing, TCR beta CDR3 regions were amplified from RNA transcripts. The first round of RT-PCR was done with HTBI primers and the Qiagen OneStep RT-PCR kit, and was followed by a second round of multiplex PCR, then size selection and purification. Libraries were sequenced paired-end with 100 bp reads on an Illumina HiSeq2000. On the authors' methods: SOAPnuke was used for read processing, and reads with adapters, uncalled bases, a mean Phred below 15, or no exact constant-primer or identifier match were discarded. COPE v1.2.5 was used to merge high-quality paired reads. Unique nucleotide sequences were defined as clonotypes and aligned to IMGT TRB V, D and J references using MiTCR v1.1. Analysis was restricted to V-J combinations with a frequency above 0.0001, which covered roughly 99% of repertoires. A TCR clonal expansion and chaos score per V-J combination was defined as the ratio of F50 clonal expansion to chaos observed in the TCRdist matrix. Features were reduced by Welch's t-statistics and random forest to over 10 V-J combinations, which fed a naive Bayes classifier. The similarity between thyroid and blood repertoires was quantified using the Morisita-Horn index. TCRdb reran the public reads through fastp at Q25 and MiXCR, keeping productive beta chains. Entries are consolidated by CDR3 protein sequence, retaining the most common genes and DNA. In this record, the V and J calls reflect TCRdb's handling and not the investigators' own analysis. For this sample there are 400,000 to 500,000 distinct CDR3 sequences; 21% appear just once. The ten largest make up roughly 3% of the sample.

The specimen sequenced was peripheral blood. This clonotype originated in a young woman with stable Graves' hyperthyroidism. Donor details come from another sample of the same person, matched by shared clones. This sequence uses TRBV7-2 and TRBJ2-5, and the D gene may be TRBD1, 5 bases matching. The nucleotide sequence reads TGTGCCAGCAGCTTAGGATTGGGGCAGGAAAAAGAGACCCAGTACTTC. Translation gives CASSLGLGQEKETQYF. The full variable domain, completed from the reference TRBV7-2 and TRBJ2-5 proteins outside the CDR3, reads GAGVSQSPSNKVTEKGKDVELRCDPISGHTALYWYRQSLGQGLEFLIYFQGNSAPDKSGLPSDRFSAERTGGSVSTLTIQRTQQEDSAVYLCASSLGLGQEKETQYFGPGTRLLVL.